This T cell receptor beta chain came from a study of cytomegalovirus exposure and HLA in healthy donors. Regarding the study as a whole: For most TCR sequences rarity was the rule, although some public TCRs occurred in many donors.

About this clone itself: Its antigen is unknown.

Per the germline V gene, CDR1 is SEHNR and CDR2 is FQNEAQ (reference sequence). The CDR3 runs to 16 residues. Deletions cut 1 base from V and 5 bases from J, with 17 bases between. TCRdb's copy holds only in-frame clones and misses some; the assay was immunoSEQ multiplex PCR. This repertoire shows roughly 100,000 clones, 86% found once; its top ten account for approximately 4%. The chain couples TRBV7-9 to TRBJ2-5; D is possibly TRBD2 (7 bases). Sequencing was carried out using PBMCs. This TCR was recovered from a young woman in good health and CMV-seropositive. Here the CDR3 DNA reads TGTGCCAGCAGCTTAGAGAGCGCGGGGGCCCTGGAGACCCAGTACTTC. This translates into CASSLESAGALETQYF. The variable domain in full, completed from reference TRBV7-9 and TRBJ2-5, reads DTGVSQNPRHKITKRGQNVTFRCDPISEHNRLYWYRQTLGQGPEFLTYFQNEAQLEKSRLLSDRFSAERPKGSFSTLEIQRTEQGDSAMYLCASSLESAGALETQYFGPGTRLLVL.